This T cell receptor beta chain was identified during a study of shared clonotypes between healthy human individuals. General study results and limits: About 5% of naive CD4 clonotypes were shared across several donors.

Profiled with immunoSEQ multiplex PCR; TCRdb holds only in-frame clones, not every one. The sample consists of some 2,400,000 clones, 90% to 97% of them appearing once. This CDR3 is built from 14 residues. Germline V gene sequence: CDR1 SEHNR, CDR2 FQNEAQ (reference sequence). V was clipped by 7 bases and J by 3 bases, with 15 bases between them. With regard to this clone: Antigen specificity is unknown.

The source of this sequence is a man younger than 35 in good health. Sequenced material: naive CD4+ T cells sorted from blood. Indicated subset: CD45RA+ positively selected. The rearrangement links TRBV7-9 to TRBJ1-1; D gene uncertain. The CDR3 reads CASMKREIDTEAFF. The DNA of the CDR3 is TGTGCCAGCATGAAAAGGGAAATTGACACTGAAGCTTTCTTT.